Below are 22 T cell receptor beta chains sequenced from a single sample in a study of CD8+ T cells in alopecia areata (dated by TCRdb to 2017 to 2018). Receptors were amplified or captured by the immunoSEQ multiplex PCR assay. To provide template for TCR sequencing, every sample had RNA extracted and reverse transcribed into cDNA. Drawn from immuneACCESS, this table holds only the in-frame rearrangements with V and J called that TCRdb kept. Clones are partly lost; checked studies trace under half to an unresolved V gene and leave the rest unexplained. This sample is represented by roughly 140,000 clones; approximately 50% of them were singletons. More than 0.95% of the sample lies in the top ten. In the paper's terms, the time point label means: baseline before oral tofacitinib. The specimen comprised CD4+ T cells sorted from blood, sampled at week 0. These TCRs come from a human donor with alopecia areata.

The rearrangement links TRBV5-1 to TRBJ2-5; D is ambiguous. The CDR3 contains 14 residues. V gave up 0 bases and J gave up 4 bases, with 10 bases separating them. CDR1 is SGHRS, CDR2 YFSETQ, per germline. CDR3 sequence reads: CASSLDGVAETQYF. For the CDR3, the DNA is TGCGCCAGCAGCTTGGATGGGGTGGCAGAGACCCAGTACTTC.

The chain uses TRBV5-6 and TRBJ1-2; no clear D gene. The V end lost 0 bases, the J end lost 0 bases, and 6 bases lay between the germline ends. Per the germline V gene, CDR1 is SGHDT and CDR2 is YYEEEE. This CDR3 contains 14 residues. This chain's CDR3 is CASSLDAANYGYTF. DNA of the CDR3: TGTGCCAGCAGCTTGGACGCAGCTAACTATGGCTACACCTTC.

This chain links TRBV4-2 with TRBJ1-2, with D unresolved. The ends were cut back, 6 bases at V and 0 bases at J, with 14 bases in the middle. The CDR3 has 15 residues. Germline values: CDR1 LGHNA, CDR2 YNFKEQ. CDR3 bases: TGTGCCAGCAGTTCAGCTTCTCCGCCTAACTATGGCTACACCTTC. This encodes CASSSASPPNYGYTF.

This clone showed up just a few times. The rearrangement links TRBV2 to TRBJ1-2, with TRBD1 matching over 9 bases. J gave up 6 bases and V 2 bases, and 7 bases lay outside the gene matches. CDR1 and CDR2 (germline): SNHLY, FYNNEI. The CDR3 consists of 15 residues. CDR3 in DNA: TGTGCCAGCAGTGAACGGGGACAGGGATATAATGGCTACACCTTC. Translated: CASSERGQGYNGYTF.

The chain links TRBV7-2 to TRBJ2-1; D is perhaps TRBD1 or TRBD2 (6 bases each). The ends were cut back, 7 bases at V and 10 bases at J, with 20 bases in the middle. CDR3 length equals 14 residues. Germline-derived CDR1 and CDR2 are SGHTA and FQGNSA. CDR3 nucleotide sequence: TGTGCCAGCACCCGGATGGACAGAGGGGGGGAGCAGTTCTTC. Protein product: CASTRMDRGGEQFF.

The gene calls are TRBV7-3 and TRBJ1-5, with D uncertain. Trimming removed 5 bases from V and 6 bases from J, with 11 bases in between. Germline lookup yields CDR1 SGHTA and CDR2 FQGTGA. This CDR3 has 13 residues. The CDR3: CASSLDWGQPQHF. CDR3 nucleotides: TGTGCCAGCAGCCTAGATTGGGGTCAGCCCCAGCATTTT.

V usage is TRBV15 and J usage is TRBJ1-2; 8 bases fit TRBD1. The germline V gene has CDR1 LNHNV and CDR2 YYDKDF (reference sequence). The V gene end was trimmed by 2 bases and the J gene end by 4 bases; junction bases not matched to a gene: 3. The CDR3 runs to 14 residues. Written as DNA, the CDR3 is TGTGCCACCAGCAGACCGACAGGGGCCTATGGCTACACCTTC. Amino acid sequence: CATSRPTGAYGYTF.

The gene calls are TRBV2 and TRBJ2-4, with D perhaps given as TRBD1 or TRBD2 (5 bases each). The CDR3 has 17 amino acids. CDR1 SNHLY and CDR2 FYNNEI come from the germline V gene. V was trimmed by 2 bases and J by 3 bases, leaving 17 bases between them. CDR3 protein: CASSELGSPQGKNIQYF. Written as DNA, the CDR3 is TGTGCCAGCAGTGAACTAGGGAGCCCTCAGGGCAAAAACATTCAGTACTTC.

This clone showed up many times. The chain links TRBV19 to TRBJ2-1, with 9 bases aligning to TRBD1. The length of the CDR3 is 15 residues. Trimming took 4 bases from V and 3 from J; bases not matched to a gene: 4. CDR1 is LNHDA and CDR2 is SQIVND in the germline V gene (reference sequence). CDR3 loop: CASSKDRGGYNEQFF. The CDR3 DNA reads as TGTGCCAGTAGTAAGGACAGGGGTGGCTACAATGAGCAGTTCTTC.

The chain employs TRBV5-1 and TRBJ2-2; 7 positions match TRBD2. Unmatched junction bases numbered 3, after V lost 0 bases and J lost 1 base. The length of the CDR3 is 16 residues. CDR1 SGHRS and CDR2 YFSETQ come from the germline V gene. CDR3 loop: CASSLAGGVNTGELFF. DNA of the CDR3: TGCGCCAGCAGCTTGGCGGGAGGCGTGAACACCGGGGAGCTGTTTTTT.

The CDR3 sequence is CASSSPSGSTDTQYF. Written as DNA, the CDR3 is TGCGCCAGCAGCTCTCCTAGCGGGAGCACAGATACGCAGTATTTT. The rearrangement joins TRBV4-1 to TRBJ2-3, with TRBD2 matching over 8 bases. The V segment lost 5 bases and the J segment 0 bases; nucleotides outside the gene matches: 4. The CDR3 is 15 amino acids. CDR1 is MGHRA and CDR2 is YSYEKL in the germline V gene.

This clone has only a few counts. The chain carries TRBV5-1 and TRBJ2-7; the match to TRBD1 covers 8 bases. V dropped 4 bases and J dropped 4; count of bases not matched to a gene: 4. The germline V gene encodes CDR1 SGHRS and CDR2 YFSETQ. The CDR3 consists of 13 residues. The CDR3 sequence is CASSLGQVYEQYF. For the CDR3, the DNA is TGCGCCAGCAGCCTGGGACAGGTTTACGAGCAGTACTTC.

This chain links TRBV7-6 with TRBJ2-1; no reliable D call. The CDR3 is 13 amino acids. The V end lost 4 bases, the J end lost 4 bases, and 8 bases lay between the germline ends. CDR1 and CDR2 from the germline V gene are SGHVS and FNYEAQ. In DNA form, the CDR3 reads TGTGCCAGCAGCTCGGGTCGTTACAATGAGCAGTTCTTC. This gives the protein CASSSGRYNEQFF.

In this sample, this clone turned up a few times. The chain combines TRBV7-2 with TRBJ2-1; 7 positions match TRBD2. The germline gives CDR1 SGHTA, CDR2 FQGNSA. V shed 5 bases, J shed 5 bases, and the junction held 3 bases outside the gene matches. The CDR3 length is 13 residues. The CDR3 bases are TGTGCCAGCAGCCGGGGACTAAACAATGAGCAGTTCTTC. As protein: CASSRGLNNEQFF.

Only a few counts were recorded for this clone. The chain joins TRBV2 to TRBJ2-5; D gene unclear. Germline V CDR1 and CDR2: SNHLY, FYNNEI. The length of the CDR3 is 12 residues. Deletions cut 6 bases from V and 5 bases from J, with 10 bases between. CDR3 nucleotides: TGTGCCAGCAGGGAGTACGGGGAGACCCAGTACTTC. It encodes CASREYGETQYF.

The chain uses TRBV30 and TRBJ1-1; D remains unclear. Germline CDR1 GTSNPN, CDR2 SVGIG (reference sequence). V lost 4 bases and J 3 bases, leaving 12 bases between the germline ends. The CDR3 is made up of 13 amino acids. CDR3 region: CAWNRRADTEAFF. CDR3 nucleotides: TGTGCCTGGAATCGGAGGGCCGACACTGAAGCTTTCTTT.

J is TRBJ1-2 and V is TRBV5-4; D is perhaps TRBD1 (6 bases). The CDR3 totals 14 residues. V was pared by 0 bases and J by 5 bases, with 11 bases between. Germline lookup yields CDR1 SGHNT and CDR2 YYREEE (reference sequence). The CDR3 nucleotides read TGTGCCAGCAGCTTGGAGGGCAGGGGATATGGCTACACCTTC. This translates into CASSLEGRGYGYTF. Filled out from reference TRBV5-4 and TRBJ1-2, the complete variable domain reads ETGVTQSPTHLIKTRGQQVTLRCSSQSGHNTVSWYQQALGQGPQFIFQYYREEENGRGNFPPRFSGLQFPNYSSELNVNALELDDSALYLCASSLEGRGYGYTFGSGTRLTVV.

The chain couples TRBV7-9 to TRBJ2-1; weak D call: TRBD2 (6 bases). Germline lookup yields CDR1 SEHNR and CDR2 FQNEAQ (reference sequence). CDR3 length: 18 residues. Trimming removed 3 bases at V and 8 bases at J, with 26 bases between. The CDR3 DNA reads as TGTGCCAGCAGCTTTAATGGGGCACGAACTCCCGGCGGGGATGAGCAGTTCTTC. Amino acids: CASSFNGARTPGGDEQFF.

CDR3 DNA: TGCGCCAGCAGCCAAGAAAACCGGGATACGCAGTATTTT. This gives the protein CASSQENRDTQYF. J is TRBJ2-3 and V is TRBV4-3; D is unclear. The CDR3 has 13 residues. Germline values: CDR1 LGHNA, CDR2 YSLEER. V was cut by 0 bases and J by 6 bases, with 7 bases left in between.

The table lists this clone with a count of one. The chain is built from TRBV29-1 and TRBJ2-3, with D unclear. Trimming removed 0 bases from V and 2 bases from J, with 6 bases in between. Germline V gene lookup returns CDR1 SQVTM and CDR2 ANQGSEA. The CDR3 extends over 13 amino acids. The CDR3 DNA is TGCAGCGTTGAAGATACGTCCACAGATACGCAGTATTTT. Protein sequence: CSVEDTSTDTQYF.

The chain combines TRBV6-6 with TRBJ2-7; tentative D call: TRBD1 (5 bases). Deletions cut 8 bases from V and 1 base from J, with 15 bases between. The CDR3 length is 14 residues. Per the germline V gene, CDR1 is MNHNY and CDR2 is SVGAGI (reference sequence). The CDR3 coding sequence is TGTGCCAGCGGGAACGTTCAGGGTTCCTACGAGCAGTACTTC. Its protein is CASGNVQGSYEQYF.

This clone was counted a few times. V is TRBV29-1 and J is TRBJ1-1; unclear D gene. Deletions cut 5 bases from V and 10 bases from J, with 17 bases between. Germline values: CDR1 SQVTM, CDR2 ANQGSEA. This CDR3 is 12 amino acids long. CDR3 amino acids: CSVWTGIGGAFF. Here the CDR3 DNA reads TGCAGCGTTTGGACCGGAATTGGAGGAGCTTTCTTT.